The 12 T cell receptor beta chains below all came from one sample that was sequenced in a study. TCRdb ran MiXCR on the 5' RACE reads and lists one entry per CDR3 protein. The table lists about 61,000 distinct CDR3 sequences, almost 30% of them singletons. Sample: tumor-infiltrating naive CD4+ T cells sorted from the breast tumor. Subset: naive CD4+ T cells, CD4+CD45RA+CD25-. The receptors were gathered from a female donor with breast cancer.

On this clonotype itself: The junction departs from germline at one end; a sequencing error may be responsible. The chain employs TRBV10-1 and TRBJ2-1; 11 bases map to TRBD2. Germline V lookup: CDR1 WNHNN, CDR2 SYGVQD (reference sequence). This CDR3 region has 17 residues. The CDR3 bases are TGCGCCAGCAGTAATACACTAGCGGGAGCCTCTAACAATGAGCTGTTCTTC. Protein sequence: CASSNTLAGASNNELFF.

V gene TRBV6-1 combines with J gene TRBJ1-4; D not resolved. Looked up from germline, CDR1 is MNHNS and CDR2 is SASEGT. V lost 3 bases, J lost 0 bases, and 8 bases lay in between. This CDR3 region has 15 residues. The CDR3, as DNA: TGTGCCAGCAGTGATATTGGGACAACTAATGAAAAACTGTTTTTT. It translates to CASSDIGTTNEKLFF.

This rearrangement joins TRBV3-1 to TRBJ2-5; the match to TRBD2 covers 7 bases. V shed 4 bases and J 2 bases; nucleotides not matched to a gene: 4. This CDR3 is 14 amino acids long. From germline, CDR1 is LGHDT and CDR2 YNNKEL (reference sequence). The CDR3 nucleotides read TGTGCCAGCAGCCGACTAGCCGTACAAGAGACCCAGTACTTC. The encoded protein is CASSRLAVQETQYF.

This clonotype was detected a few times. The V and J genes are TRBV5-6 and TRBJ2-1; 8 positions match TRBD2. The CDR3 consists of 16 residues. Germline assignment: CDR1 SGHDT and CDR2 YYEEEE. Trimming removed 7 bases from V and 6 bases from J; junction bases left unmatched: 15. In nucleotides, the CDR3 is TGTGCCAGCCGGGAAATGCTCCGGGGGGGCATCAATGAGCAGTTCTTC. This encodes CASREMLRGGINEQFF.

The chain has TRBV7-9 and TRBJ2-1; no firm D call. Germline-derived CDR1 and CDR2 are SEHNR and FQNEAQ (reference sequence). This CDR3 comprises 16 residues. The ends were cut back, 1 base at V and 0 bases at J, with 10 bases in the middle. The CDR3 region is CASSLGFEASYNEQFF. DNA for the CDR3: TGTGCCAGCAGCTTAGGGTTTGAGGCCTCCTACAATGAGCAGTTCTTC.

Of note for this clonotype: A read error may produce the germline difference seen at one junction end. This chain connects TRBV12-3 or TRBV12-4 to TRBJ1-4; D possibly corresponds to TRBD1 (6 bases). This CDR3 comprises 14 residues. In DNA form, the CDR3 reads TGTGTCAGCAGTAAGACAGGCTTTGGTGAAAAACTGTTTTTT. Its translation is CVSSKTGFGEKLFF.

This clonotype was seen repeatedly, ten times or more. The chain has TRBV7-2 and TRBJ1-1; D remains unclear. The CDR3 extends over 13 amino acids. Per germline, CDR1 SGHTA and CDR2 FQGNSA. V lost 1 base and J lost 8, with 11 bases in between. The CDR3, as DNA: TGTGCCAGCAGCTTAGATCCGGTAAAAGAAGCTTTCTTT. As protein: CASSLDPVKEAFF.

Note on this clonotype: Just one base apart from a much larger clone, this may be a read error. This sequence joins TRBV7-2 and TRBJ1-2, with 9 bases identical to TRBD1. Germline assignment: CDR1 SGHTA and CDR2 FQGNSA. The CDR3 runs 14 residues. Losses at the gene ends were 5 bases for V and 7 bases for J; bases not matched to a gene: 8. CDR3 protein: CASSGTGIRGGYTF. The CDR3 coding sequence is TGTGCCAGCAGCGGGACAGGGATTAGAGGTGGCTACACCTTC. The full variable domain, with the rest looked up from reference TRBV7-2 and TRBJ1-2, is GAGVSQSPSNKVTEKGKDVELRCDPISGHTALYWYRQSLGQGLEFLIYFQGNSAPDKSGLPSDRFSAERTGGSVSTLTIQRTQQEDSAVYLCASSGTGIRGGYTFGSGTRLTVV.

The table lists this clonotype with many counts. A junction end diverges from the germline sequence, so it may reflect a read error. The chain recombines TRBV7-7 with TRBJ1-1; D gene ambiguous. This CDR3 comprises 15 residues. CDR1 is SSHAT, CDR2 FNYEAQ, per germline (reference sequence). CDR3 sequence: CASSRLLEGDTEAFF. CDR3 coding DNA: TGTGCTAGCAGCCGCCTTTTGGAGGGCGACACTGAAGCTTTCTTT.

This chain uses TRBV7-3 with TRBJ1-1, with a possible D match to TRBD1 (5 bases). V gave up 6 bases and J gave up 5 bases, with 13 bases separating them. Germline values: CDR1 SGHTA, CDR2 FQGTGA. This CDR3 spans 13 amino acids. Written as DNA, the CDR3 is TGTGCCAGCAGTCCCGCGGGGCGAACTGAAGCTTTCTTT. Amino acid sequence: CASSPAGRTEAFF.

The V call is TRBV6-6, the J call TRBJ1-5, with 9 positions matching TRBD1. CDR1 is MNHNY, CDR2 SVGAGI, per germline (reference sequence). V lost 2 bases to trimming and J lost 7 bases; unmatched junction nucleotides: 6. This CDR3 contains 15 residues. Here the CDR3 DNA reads TGTGCCAGCAGTTACCCCGGGACAGGGCTCCAGCCCCAGCATTTT. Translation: CASSYPGTGLQPQHF.

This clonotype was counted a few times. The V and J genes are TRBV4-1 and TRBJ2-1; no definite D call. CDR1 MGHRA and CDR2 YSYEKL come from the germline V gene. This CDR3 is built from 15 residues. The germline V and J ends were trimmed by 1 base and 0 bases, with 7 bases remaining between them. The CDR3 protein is CASSQVQRSYNEQFF. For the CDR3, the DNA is TGCGCCAGCAGCCAAGTCCAGCGCTCCTACAATGAGCAGTTCTTC.